This T cell receptor (beta chain) appears in the sequencing data of a study of blood T cell repertoires in COVID-19. The wider study: There were acute and convalescent COVID-19 samples, and they came from the United States, Italy and Spain. Nucleic acid was either cDNA or gDNA, and it came from T cells, B-cell-depleted T cells, or PBMCs.

Original processing notes: How many nucleated cells were present was estimated from reference gene primer amplification. Clones were read by immunoSEQ multiplex PCR, and TCRdb kept only the in-frame ones, dropping some. V, J and clone size are those of that table, while D and trimming were read from the DNA. This sample carries fewer than 300,000 clones, just over 90% of them seen once, and the ten largest clones take about 2.2%. The germline V gene encodes CDR1 SQVTM and CDR2 ANQGSEA. Trimming took 7 bases from V and 0 from J, leaving 7 bases between them. The CDR3 contains 12 residues. The Seattle patients joined while their infection was active and were tracked longitudinally afterward.

The source material was peripheral blood. V gene TRBV29-1 combines with J gene TRBJ1-5; D gene uncertain. This clonotype originated in a young woman with COVID-19, enrolled during active disease. The CDR3 is CSAGYSNQPQHF. For the CDR3, the DNA is TGCAGCGCGGGTTATAGCAATCAGCCCCAGCATTTT.